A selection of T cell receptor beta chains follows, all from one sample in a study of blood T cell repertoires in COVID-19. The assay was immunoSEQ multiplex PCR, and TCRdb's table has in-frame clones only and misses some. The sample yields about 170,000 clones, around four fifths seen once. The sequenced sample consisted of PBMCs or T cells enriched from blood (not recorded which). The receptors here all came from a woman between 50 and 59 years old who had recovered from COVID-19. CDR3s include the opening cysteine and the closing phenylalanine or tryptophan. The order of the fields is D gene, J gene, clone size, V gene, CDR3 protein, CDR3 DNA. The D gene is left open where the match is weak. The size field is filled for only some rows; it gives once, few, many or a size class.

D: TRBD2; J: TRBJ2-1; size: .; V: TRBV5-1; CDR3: CASSLGSGLEHYNEQFF; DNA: TGCGCCAGCAGCTTGGGGTCGGGACTAGAACACTACAATGAGCAGTTCTTC
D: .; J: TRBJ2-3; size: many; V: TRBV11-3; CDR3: CASSPGLTGDTQYF; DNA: TGTGCCAGCAGCCCGGGTCTGACGGGAGATACGCAGTATTTT
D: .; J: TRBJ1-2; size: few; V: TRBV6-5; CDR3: CASSYSGRNGYTF; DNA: TGTGCCAGCAGTTACTCTGGGCGAAATGGCTACACCTTC
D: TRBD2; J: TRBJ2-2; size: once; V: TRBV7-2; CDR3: CASSTGLAGTNTGELFF; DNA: TGTGCCAGCAGCACGGGACTAGCGGGTACGAACACCGGGGAGCTGTTTTTT
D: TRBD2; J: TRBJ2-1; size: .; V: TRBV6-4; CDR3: CASRATSGGGNEQFF; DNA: TGTGCCAGCAGAGCGACTAGCGGGGGCGGCAATGAGCAGTTCTTC
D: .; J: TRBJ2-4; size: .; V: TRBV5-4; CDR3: CASSLSWQAGIQYF; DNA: TGTGCCAGCAGCTTGAGTTGGCAGGCGGGCATTCAGTACTTC
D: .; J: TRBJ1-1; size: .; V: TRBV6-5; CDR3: CASPRAPNTEAFF; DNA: TGTGCCAGTCCGAGGGCCCCGAACACTGAAGCTTTCTTT
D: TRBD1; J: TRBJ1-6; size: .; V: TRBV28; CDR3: CASITGTENSPLHF; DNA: TGTGCCAGCATTACCGGGACAGAAAATTCACCCCTCCACTTT
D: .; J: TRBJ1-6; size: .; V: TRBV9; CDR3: CASSVEGGAGTPLHF; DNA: TGTGCCAGCAGCGTAGAGGGCGGGGCGGGGACACCCCTCCACTTT
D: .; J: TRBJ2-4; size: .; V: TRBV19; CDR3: CASSIARNIQYF; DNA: TGTGCCAGTAGTATAGCTAGAAACATTCAGTACTTC
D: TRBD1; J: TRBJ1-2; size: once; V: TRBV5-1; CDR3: CASSEQGHYGYTF; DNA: TGCGCCAGCAGCGAACAGGGGCACTATGGCTACACCTTC
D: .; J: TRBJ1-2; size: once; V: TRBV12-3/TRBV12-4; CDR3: CASSRRYGYTF; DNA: TGTGCCAGCAGTCGCCGGTATGGCTACACCTTC
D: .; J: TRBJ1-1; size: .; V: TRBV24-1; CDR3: CATPSGGSTEAFF; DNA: TGTGCCACCCCCTCGGGGGGGAGCACTGAAGCTTTCTTT
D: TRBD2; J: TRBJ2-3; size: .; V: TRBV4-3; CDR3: CASRPQLAGVLADTQYF; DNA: TGCGCCAGCCGCCCGCAACTAGCGGGAGTATTGGCAGATACGCAGTATTTT
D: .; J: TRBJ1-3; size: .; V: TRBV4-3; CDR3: CASSQDPYSDGNTIYF; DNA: TGCGCCAGCAGCCAAGATCCATACTCTGATGGAAACACCATATATTTT
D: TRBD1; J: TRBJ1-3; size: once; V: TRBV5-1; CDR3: CASSIGQGHSSGNTIYF; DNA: TGCGCCAGCAGCATCGGACAGGGTCATTCCTCTGGAAACACCATATATTTT
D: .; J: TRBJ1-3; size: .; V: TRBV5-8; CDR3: CASSFGRLSGNTIYF; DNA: TGTGCCAGCAGCTTTGGGCGCTTGTCTGGAAACACCATATATTTT
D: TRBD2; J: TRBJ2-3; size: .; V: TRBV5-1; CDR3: CASSSGAGGTDTQYF; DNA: TGCGCCAGCAGCTCAGGAGCGGGGGGGACAGATACGCAGTATTTT
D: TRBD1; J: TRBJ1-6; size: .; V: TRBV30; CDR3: CAWSSTGNSPLHF; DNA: TGTGCCTGGAGTTCGACAGGGAATTCACCCCTCCACTTT
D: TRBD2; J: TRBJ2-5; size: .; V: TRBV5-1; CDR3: CASSSGLAGALLETQYF; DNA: TGCGCCAGCAGCTCCGGACTAGCGGGGGCCCTGTTGGAGACCCAGTACTTC
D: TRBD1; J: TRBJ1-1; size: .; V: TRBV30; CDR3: CAYKQGAPNTEAFF; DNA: TGTGCCTACAAACAGGGGGCACCCAACACTGAAGCTTTCTTT
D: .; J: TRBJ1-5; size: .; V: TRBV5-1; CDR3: CASSFDGTNNQPQHF; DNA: TGCGCCAGCAGCTTCGACGGGACAAATAATCAGCCCCAGCATTTT
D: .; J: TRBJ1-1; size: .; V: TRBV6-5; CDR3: CASNPAGSNTEAFF; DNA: TGTGCCAGCAACCCAGCAGGGTCGAACACTGAAGCTTTCTTT
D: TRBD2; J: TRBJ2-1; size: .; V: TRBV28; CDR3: CASSPGGGAGYYNEQFF; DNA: TGTGCCAGCAGTCCAGGCGGGGGGGCGGGCTACTACAATGAGCAGTTCTTC
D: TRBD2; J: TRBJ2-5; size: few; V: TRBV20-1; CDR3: CSASVPVIAGQETQYF; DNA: TGCAGTGCTAGTGTTCCCGTTATAGCGGGACAAGAGACCCAGTACTTC
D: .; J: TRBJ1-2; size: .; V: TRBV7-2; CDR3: CASSPDGGYGYTF; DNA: TGTGCCAGCAGCCCAGACGGAGGCTATGGCTACACCTTC
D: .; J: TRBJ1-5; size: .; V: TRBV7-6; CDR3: CASSHDRINQPQHF; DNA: TGTGCCAGCAGCCATGACAGAATCAATCAGCCCCAGCATTTT